The sequence of this T cell receptor beta chain was determined in a study of T cell responses to AZD1222 COVID-19 vaccine. Study-wide results and caveats: Baseline serology detected seropositivity in only five or six AZD1222 recipients. Clonal diversity was possibly underestimated; the donors were predominantly white British and more often female.

TCRdb keeps only in-frame clones here, not all; method: immunoSEQ multiplex PCR. In the table there are about 200,000 clones, around 93% of which are singletons. Regarding this clone: Its antigen remains unknown.

Analysis merged second doses at about 4 or about 12 weeks. V was clipped by 5 bases and J by 6 bases, with 14 bases between them. Germline loops: CDR1 LGHDT, CDR2 YNNKEL (reference sequence). The CDR3 extends over 15 amino acids. Sequencing used peripheral blood, obtained 28 days after the second AZD1222 dose. The receptor was isolated from an adult who received the AZD1222 COVID-19 vaccine. The J gene is TRBJ1-6, the V gene TRBV3-1 (or the pseudogene TRBV3-2); D not certain. CDR3 protein: CASSSAGIGNSPLHF. The CDR3 DNA reads as TGTGCCAGCAGCTCCGCGGGGATAGGTAATTCACCCCTCCACTTT.